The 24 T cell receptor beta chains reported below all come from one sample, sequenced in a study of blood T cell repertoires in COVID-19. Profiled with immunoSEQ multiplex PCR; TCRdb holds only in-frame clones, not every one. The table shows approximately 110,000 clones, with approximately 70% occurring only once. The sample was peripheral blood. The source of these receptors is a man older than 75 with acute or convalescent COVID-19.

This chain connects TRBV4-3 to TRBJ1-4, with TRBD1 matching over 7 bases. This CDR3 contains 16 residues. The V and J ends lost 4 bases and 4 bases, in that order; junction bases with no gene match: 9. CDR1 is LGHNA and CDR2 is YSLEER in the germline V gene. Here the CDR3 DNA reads TGCGCCAGCAGCCCCTCGGGACAGTTCTTTAATGAAAAACTGTTTTTT. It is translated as CASSPSGQFFNEKLFF.

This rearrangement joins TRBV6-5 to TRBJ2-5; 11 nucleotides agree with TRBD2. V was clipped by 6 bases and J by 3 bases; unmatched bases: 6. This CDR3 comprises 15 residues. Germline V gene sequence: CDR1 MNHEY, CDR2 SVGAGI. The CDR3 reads CASRGLAGLEETQYF. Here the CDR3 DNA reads TGTGCCAGCAGAGGACTAGCGGGCTTAGAAGAGACCCAGTACTTC.

The CDR3 DNA sequence: TGTGCCATCACCTCGGTAATCTCTGGAAACACCATATATTTT. Translating it yields CAITSVISGNTIYF. This sequence joins TRBV10-3 and TRBJ1-3; D is undetermined. Between the trimmed V and J ends, which lost 7 bases and 0 bases, there was a span of 10 bases. The CDR3 consists of 14 residues. Germline values: CDR1 ENHRY, CDR2 SYGVKD.

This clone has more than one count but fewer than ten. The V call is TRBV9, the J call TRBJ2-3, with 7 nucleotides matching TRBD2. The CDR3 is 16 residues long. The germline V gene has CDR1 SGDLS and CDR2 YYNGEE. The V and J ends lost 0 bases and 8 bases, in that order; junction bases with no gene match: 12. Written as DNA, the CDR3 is TGTGCCAGCAGCGTAGCCCCCGGTGGCGGGGAGGGTACGCAGTATTTT. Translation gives CASSVAPGGGEGTQYF.

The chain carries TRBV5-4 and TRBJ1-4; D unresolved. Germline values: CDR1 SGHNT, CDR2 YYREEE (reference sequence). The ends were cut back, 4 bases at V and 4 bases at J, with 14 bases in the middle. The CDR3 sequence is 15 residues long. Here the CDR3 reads CASSETGSINEKLFF. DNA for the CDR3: TGTGCCAGCAGCGAAACGGGTTCCATTAATGAAAAACTGTTTTTT. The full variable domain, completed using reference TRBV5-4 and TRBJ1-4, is ETGVTQSPTHLIKTRGQQVTLRCSSQSGHNTVSWYQQALGQGPQFIFQYYREEENGRGNFPPRFSGLQFPNYSSELNVNALELDDSALYLCASSETGSINEKLFFGSGTQLSVL.

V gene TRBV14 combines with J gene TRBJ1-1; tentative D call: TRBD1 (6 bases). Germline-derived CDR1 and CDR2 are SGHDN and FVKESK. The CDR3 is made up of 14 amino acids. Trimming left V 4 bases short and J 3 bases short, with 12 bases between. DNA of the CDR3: TGTGCCAGCAGCCCGCCAGGGGTCGACACTGAAGCTTTCTTT. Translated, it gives CASSPPGVDTEAFF.

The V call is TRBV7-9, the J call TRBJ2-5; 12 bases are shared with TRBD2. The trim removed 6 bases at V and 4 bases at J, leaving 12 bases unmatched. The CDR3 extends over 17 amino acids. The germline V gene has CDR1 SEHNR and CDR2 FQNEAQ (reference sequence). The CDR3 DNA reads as TGTGCCAGCAGTCCATGGGGGATACTAGCGGGAGGAGAGACCCAGTACTTC. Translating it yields CASSPWGILAGGETQYF.

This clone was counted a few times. CDR3 bases: TGTGCCAGCAGTAAGACAGTGAATCAGCCCCAGCATTTT. This gives the protein CASSKTVNQPQHF. V usage is TRBV27 and J usage is TRBJ1-5; a possible D gene is TRBD1 (5 bases). V was trimmed by 5 bases and J by 4 bases, leaving 9 bases between them. The CDR3 is 13 residues long. The germline V gene has CDR1 MNHEY and CDR2 SMNVEV (reference sequence).

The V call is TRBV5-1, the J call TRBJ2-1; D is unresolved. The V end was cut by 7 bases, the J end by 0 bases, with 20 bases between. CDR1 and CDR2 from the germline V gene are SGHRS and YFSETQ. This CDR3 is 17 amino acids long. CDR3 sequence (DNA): TGCGCCAGCGGATCGTTTACCACTACCTACTCCTACAATGAGCAGTTCTTC. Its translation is CASGSFTTTYSYNEQFF.

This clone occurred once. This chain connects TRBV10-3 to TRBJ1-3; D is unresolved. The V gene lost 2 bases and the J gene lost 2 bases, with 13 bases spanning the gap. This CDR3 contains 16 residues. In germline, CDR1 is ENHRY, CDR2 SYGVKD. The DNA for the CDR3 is TGTGCCATCAGTGAGGGGCAGGCTAACGCTGGAAACACCATATATTTT. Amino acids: CAISEGQANAGNTIYF.

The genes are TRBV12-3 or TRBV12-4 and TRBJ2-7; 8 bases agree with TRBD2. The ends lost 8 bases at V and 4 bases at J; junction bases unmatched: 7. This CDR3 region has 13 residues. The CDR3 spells CASGTAGGYEQYF. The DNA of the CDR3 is TGTGCCAGCGGGACGGCGGGAGGTTACGAGCAGTACTTC.

The CDR3 loop is CASSIPVTGYGYTF. CDR3 coding DNA: TGTGCCAGTAGTATTCCAGTAACGGGCTATGGCTACACCTTC. The rearrangement links TRBV19 to TRBJ1-2; D is ambiguous. This CDR3 comprises 14 residues. The germline V and J ends were trimmed by 3 bases and 4 bases, with 12 bases remaining between them. Germline V CDR1 and CDR2: LNHDA, SQIVND (reference sequence). The full variable domain, its missing parts supplied by reference TRBV19 and TRBJ1-2, is DGGITQSPKYLFRKEGQNVTLSCEQNLNHDAMYWYRQDPGQGLRLIYYSQIVNDFQKGDIAEGYSVSREKKESFPLTVTSAQKNPTAFYLCASSIPVTGYGYTFGSGTRLTVV.

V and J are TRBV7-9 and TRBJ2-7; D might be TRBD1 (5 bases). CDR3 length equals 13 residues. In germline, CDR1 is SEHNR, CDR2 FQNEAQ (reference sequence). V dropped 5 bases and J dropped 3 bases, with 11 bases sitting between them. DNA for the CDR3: TGTGCCAGCAGCCTCGGACACCTCTACGAGCAGTACTTC. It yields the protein CASSLGHLYEQYF. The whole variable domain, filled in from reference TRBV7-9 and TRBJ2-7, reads DTGVSQNPRHKITKRGQNVTFRCDPISEHNRLYWYRQTLGQGPEFLTYFQNEAQLEKSRLLSDRFSAERPKGSFSTLEIQRTEQGDSAMYLCASSLGHLYEQYFGPGTRLTVT.

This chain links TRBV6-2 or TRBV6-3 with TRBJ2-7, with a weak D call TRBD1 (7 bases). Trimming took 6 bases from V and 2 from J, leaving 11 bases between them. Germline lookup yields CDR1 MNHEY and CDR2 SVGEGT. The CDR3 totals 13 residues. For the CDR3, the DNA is TGTGCCAGCAGCGCGGGACAGCCCTACGAGCAGTACTTC. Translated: CASSAGQPYEQYF.

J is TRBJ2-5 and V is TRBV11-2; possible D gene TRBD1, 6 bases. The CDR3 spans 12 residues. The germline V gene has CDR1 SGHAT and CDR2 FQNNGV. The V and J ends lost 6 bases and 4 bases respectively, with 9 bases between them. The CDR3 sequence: CASSWTVETQYF. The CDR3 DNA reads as TGTGCCAGCAGTTGGACAGTAGAGACCCAGTACTTC.

Written as DNA, the CDR3 is TGTGCCAAACAGGTTTCGAGCTCCTACGAGCAGTACTTC. Translation: CAKQVSSSYEQYF. The chain employs TRBV2 and TRBJ2-7, with a tentative D call TRBD1 (5 bases). Trimming left V 10 bases short and J 0 bases short, with 13 bases between. Germline-derived CDR1 and CDR2 are SNHLY and FYNNEI. The CDR3 length is 13 residues.

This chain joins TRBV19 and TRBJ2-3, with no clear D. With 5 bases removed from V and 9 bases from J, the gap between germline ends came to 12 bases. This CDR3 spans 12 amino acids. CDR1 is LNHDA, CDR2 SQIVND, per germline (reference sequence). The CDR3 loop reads CASSPDWFTQYF. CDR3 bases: TGTGCCAGTAGTCCAGACTGGTTCACGCAGTATTTT.

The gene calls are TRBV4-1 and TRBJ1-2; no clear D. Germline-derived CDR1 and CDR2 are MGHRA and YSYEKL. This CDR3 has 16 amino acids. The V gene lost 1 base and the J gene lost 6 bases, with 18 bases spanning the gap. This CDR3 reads CASSQATTGTRNGYTF. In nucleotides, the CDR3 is TGCGCCAGCAGCCAAGCTACAACCGGTACGAGGAATGGCTACACCTTC.

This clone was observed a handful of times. The CDR3 spells CASSLAHGGGSTDTQYF. The CDR3 DNA reads TGTGCCAGCAGCTTAGCGCATGGGGGCGGGAGCACAGATACGCAGTATTTT. The chain carries TRBV7-2 and TRBJ2-3; D possibly corresponds to TRBD1 (6 bases). From germline, CDR1 is SGHTA and CDR2 FQGNSA. Trimming took 0 bases from V and 0 from J, leaving 13 bases between them. The CDR3 runs to 17 residues.

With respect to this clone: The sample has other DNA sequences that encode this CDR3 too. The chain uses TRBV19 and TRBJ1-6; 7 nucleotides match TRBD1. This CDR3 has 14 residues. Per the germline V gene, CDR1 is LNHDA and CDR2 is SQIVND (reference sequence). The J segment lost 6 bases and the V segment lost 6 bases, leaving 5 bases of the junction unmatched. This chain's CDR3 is CASRSGTANSPLHF. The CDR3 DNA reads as TGTGCCAGTAGATCCGGGACAGCTAATTCACCCCTCCACTTT.

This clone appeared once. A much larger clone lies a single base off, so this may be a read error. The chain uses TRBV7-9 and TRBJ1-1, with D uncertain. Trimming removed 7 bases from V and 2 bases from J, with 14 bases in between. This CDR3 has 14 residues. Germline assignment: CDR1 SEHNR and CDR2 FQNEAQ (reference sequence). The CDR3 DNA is TGTGCCAGCATCTCCGGTCCTCCTAACACTGAAGCTTTCTTT. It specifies CASISGPPNTEAFF.

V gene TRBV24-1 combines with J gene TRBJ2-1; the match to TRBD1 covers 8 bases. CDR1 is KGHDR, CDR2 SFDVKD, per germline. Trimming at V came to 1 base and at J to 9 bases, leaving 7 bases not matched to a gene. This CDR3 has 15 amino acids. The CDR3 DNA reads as TGTGCCACCAGTGATTTCCCGAAAACAGGGGGTGAGCAGTTCTTC. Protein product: CATSDFPKTGGEQFF.

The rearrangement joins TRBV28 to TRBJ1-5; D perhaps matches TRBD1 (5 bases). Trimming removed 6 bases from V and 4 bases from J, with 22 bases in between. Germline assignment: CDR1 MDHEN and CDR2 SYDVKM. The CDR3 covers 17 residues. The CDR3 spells CASSRLGTRTGNQPQHF. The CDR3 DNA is TGTGCCAGCAGCCGTTTGGGAACTCGAACAGGAAATCAGCCCCAGCATTTT.

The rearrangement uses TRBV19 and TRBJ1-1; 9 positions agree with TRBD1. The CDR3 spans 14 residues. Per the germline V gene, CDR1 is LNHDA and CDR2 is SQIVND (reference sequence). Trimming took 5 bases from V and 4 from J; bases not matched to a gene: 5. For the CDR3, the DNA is TGTGCCAGTAGTTGGGGACAGGGAGGCACTGAAGCTTTCTTT. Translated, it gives CASSWGQGGTEAFF.